This T cell receptor (beta chain) is from a study of OX40 agonist ivuxolimab in advanced cancers. Study as a whole: It was permissible to have had prior anti-PD-1, anti-PD-L1 or anti-CTLA-4 therapy, and about 40% had some. Study-wide findings and caveats: Blood T cells, both CD4+ and CD8+, expanded clonally by week 6 at 0.1 to 3.0 mg/kg. CD8+ T cells averaged more expanded clones than CD4+.

Comments on this clone: Its antigen remains unknown.

Profiled with immunoSEQ multiplex PCR; TCRdb holds only in-frame clones, not every one. Among about 48,000 clones listed, around nine tenths were seen once. This receptor was obtained from an adult with an advanced solid tumor such as melanoma, head and neck, liver or kidney cancer. Sample: CD4+ or CD8+ T cells sorted from blood, taken in a trial of the OX40 agonist ivuxolimab.

This chain's CDR3 is CASRIAGGDQPQHF. Here the CDR3 DNA reads TGTGCCAGCAGGATTGCAGGGGGTGATCAGCCCCAGCATTTT. This chain links TRBV6-1 with TRBJ1-5; 7 bases are a match to TRBD1. Trimming at V came to 6 bases and at J to 5 bases, leaving 7 bases not matched to a gene. The CDR3 is 14 amino acids. Germline V gene lookup returns CDR1 MNHNS and CDR2 SASEGT.